A single sample gave rise to the 14 T cell receptor beta chains below, sequenced in a study of T cell changes during pregnancy in multiple sclerosis. The protocol was immunoSEQ multiplex PCR, while the TCRdb copy is restricted to in-frame clones and leaves out a portion. This table has around 80,000 clones, around 92% appearing once. This material consisted of peripheral blood, taken before pregnancy. These receptors were taken from a female donor with multiple sclerosis, enrolled in a pregnancy study.

This clone has only a few counts. This sequence joins TRBV6-5 and TRBJ1-1; TRBD1 aligns across 11 bases. V gave up 9 bases and J gave up 3 bases; unmatched junction bases: 6. Germline V gene sequence: CDR1 MNHEY, CDR2 SVGAGI. This CDR3 region has 14 residues. In DNA form, the CDR3 reads TGTGCCAGTACCCTGGACAGGGGGCACACTGAAGCTTTCTTT. It codes for CASTLDRGHTEAFF.

The chain recombines TRBV7-8 with TRBJ1-4; D perhaps matches TRBD1 (6 bases). This CDR3 has 15 amino acids. Germline lookup yields CDR1 SGHVS and CDR2 FQNEAQ. The V and J ends lost 3 bases and 10 bases respectively, with 18 bases between them. In DNA, the CDR3 is TGTGCCAGCAGCTTTGGGGGCAGGACTGGGTCAAAACTGTTTTTT. It is translated as CASSFGGRTGSKLFF.

The rearrangement uses TRBV11-2 and TRBJ1-6; TRBD1 agrees at 8 bases. CDR3 length: 17 residues. Germline V gene sequence: CDR1 SGHAT, CDR2 FQNNGV. J gave up 8 bases and V 1 base, and 10 bases lay outside the gene matches. CDR3 DNA: TGTGCCAGCAGCTTAGCTAGGACAGGGTGGGGATATTCACCCCTCCACTTT. Translating it yields CASSLARTGWGYSPLHF.

Note on this clone: The junction shows a germline mismatch at one end, possibly a read error. This chain joins TRBV7-7 and TRBJ2-5, with D maybe TRBD1 (6 bases). CDR1 is SSHAT, CDR2 FNYEAQ, per germline (reference sequence). The CDR3 runs to 14 residues. CDR3 nucleotides: TGTGCTAGCAGCTTAGGAACAGGGCAAGAGACCCAGTACTTC. Amino acids: CASSLGTGQETQYF.

This sequence joins TRBV5-4 and TRBJ1-3; D may be TRBD1 (5 bases). The CDR3 covers 13 residues. The germline V gene encodes CDR1 SGHNT and CDR2 YYREEE (reference sequence). V was cut by 4 bases and J by 4 bases, with 9 bases left in between. The CDR3 region has the DNA TGTGCCAGCAGCCCTGGGGGGGGAAACACCATATATTTT. This sequence encodes CASSPGGGNTIYF.

The chain has TRBV7-8 and TRBJ2-7; 10 bases match TRBD1. The CDR3 covers 16 residues. V shed 1 base and J 5 bases; nucleotides not matched to a gene: 8. The germline V gene has CDR1 SGHVS and CDR2 FQNEAQ. The CDR3 region has the DNA TGTGCCAGCAGCTTAGTTCGGGGGACAGGGGTCCACGAGCAGTACTTC. Its protein product is CASSLVRGTGVHEQYF. Variable domain in full (rest from reference TRBV7-8 and TRBJ2-7): GAGVSQSPRYKVAKRGQDVALRCDPISGHVSLFWYQQALGQGPEFLTYFQNEAQLDKSGLPSDRFFAERPEGSVSTLKIQRTQQEDSAVYLCASSLVRGTGVHEQYFGPGTRLTVT.

The CDR3 bases are TGTGCCAGCAGCGCCGGGACTAGCAGGGAGACCCAGTACTTC. Protein product: CASSAGTSRETQYF. The V and J genes are TRBV7-9 and TRBJ2-5; 9 positions agree with TRBD2. There are 14 residues in the CDR3. The germline V gene encodes CDR1 SEHNR and CDR2 FQNEAQ (reference sequence). Unmatched junction bases numbered 6, after V lost 5 bases and J lost 5 bases.

V is TRBV30 and J is TRBJ1-2, with 8 bases that match TRBD1. The ends lost 0 bases at V and 6 bases at J; junction bases unmatched: 9. Germline CDR1 and CDR2: GTSNPN and SVGIG (reference sequence). The CDR3 spans 15 residues. The CDR3 spells CAWSVLFRGRDGYTF. The CDR3 DNA is TGTGCCTGGAGTGTACTCTTCAGGGGGCGCGATGGCTACACCTTC.

As regards this clone: This sample also contains other DNA sequences that code for the same CDR3. This chain links TRBV2 with TRBJ2-5; D is unclear. Looked up from germline, CDR1 is SNHLY and CDR2 is FYNNEI. There are 11 residues in the CDR3. Trimming removed 4 bases from V and 5 bases from J, with 5 bases in between. CDR3 sequence: CASSASETQYF. The CDR3 DNA reads as TGTGCCAGCAGTGCCTCGGAGACCCAGTACTTC.

This clone appeared once. J is TRBJ2-7 and V is TRBV27; TRBD1 aligns across 9 bases. The ends lost 5 bases at V and 3 bases at J; junction bases unmatched: 2. The CDR3 length is 13 residues. Germline V gene sequence: CDR1 MNHEY, CDR2 SMNVEV (reference sequence). The CDR3 loop is CASSMTGGYEQYF. The CDR3 nucleotides read TGTGCCAGCAGTATGACAGGGGGCTACGAGCAGTACTTC.

CDR3 bases: TGTGCCAGCAGAAAGCCGGGACAGAACACTGAAGCTTTCTTT. Its translation is CASRKPGQNTEAFF. The J gene is TRBJ1-1, the V gene TRBV7-2; maybe TRBD1 (6 bases). The ends were cut back, 6 bases at V and 1 base at J, with 12 bases in the middle. The CDR3 length is 14 residues. The germline gives CDR1 SGHTA, CDR2 FQGNSA.

V gene TRBV5-1 combines with J gene TRBJ2-7; possibly TRBD2 for D (5 bases). Germline values: CDR1 SGHRS, CDR2 YFSETQ. Trimming shortened V by 0 bases and J by 3 bases, and 13 bases separated the two germline ends. The CDR3 spans 15 residues. The CDR3 sequence: CASSLAGEGLYEQYF. CDR3 nucleotides: TGCGCCAGCAGCTTGGCCGGGGAAGGTCTCTACGAGCAGTACTTC.

This clone was counted a single time. The chain combines TRBV30 with TRBJ1-4; D gene uncertain. V was cut by 2 bases and J by 7 bases, with 14 bases left in between. Germline CDR1 GTSNPN, CDR2 SVGIG (reference sequence). The CDR3 loop spans 14 amino acids. The CDR3 region is CAWSIETEGEKLFF. CDR3 sequence (DNA): TGTGCCTGGAGTATAGAGACCGAGGGTGAAAAACTGTTTTTT.

The V and J genes are TRBV5-8 and TRBJ1-6; the match to TRBD1 covers 7 bases. The V gene end was trimmed by 0 bases and the J gene end by 7 bases; junction bases not matched to a gene: 13. CDR1 SGHTS and CDR2 YDEGEE come from the germline V gene. CDR3 size: 18 residues. The CDR3 spells CASSLVLAGGTWNSPLHF. DNA of the CDR3: TGTGCCAGCAGCTTGGTGCTGGCAGGGGGAACCTGGAATTCACCCCTCCACTTT.